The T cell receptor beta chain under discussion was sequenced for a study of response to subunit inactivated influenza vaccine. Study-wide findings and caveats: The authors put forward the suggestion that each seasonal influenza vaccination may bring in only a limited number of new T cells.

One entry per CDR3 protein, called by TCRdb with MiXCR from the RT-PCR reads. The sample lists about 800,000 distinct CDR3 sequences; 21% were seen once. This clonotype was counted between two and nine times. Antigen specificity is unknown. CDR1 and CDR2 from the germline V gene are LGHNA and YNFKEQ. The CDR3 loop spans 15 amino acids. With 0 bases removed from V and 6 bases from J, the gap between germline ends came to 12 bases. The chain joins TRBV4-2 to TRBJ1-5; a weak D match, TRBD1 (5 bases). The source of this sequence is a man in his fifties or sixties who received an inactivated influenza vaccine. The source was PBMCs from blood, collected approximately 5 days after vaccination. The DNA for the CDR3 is TGTGCCAGCAGCCAAGAAGTTGGGGGGTTTCAGCCCCAGCATTTT. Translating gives CASSQEVGGFQPQHF.